This TCR beta chain was recovered during a study of blood T cell repertoires in COVID-19. Study information: The United States, Italy and Spain supplied acute and convalescent COVID-19 samples. PBMCs, B-cell-depleted T cells, or T cells provided the cDNA or gDNA that made up the material.

Original analysis: By means of reference gene primer amplification, nucleated cell counts were estimated. TCRdb's table, derived via immunoSEQ multiplex PCR, lists solely in-frame clones and lacks some. V and J calls plus clone size are reproduced from that table; the DNA served to infer D and trimming. The table includes about 70,000 clones, about 81% detected once. Trimming removed 2 bases from V and 12 bases from J, with 18 bases in between. The germline V gene encodes CDR1 LNHNV and CDR2 YYDKDF (reference sequence). This CDR3 contains 14 residues. The chain recombines TRBV15 with TRBJ2-3; D is possibly TRBD1 (5 bases). The sequenced sample was peripheral blood. The TCR comes from an elderly man with acute or convalescent COVID-19. The CDR3 coding sequence is TGTGCCACCAGCAGAACCAGGGTGGAGCTGTCTCAGTATTTT. Encoded protein: CATSRTRVELSQYF. The entire variable domain, with the rest obtained from reference TRBV15 and TRBJ2-3, is as follows: DAMVIQNPRYQVTQFGKPVTLSCSQTLNHNVMYWYQQKSSQAPKLLFHYYDKDFNNEADTPDNFQSRRPNTSFCFLDIRSPGLGDTAMYLCATSRTRVELSQYFGPGTRLTVL.